Listed below are T cell receptor beta chains from one sample, sequenced in a study of molecular identifiers for immune sequencing clone quantification. TCRdb called the PCR reads again in MiXCR, with one record for every CDR3 protein. This sample has under 600,000 distinct CDR3 sequences, with around 23% found just once. Sequencing was done on a sample of naive CD8+ T cells from blood, with Jurkat cell RNA spiked in. These receptors originate from a human donor in good health. Some libraries in this study had Jurkat cell RNA spiked in. The CDR3 runs from the conserved cysteine through the conserved F or W. D genes are given only for firm matches.

TRBV5-5 TRBD2 CASTSSGGSSYEQYF
TRBV5-4 NA CASSPMEESYEQYF
TRBV5-7 TRBD1 CASSCRDRNTEAFF
TRBV19 TRBD1 CASSPGTDYEQYF
TRBV6-2/TRBV6-3 NA CASSYFKNTEAFF
TRBV4-1 TRBD2 CASSQATSGTSVEQYF
TRBV27 TRBD2 CASSSPGVAGSPDTQYF
TRBV12-3/TRBV12-4 NA CASSLASVGEKLFF
TRBV19 NA CASSIDLTEKLFF
TRBV20-1 NA CSAREAGNYEQYF
TRBV28 NA CASSPVKGAGANVLTF
TRBV9 NA CASQPYTGELFF
TRBV5-8 NA CASRPGVTQYF
TRBV20-1 TRBD1 CSAYSGGGDTEAFF
TRBV5-6 TRBD1 CASSPTGVDEQYF
TRBV29-1 TRBD1 CGAGVRGPYGYTF
TRBV5-6 TRBD1 CASSMTGDLEAFF
TRBV2 NA CASSEALSPAQPQHF
TRBV20-1 NA CSARDIKLGAANYGYTF
TRBV5-5 TRBD2 CASSPERETYNEQFF
TRBV2 NA CASSEPLDTEAFF
TRBV28 TRBD2 CASSLYPTGGNYEQYF
TRBV6-2/TRBV6-3 NA CASSYSRASPYSNQPQHF
TRBV4-3 NA CASSRGDEQFF
TRBV7-6 NA CASSEDTAGAQYF
TRBV6-5 NA CASSPLGTGELFF
TRBV4-1 NA CASSPRLGVNTEAFF
TRBV7-8 TRBD1 CASSASPGTGLTDTQYF
TRBV7-6 TRBD1 CASSWGQGASPLHF
TRBV4-3 NA CASSQVVRSDSDEQFF
TRBV11-2 NA CASSLIRGEGTYNEQFF
TRBV25-1 TRBD2 CASSPDSGRGPDTQYF
TRBV5-4 TRBD2 CASSLGLAGGIYEQYF
TRBV20-1 TRBD2 CSAPSGSYEQYF
TRBV6-5 NA CASSYEARSYEQYF
TRBV29-1 NA CSVESGAGIVDTQYF
TRBV13 TRBD1 CASSTGTGQETQYF
TRBV28 NA CASGAQESNQPQHF
TRBV5-6 NA CASSADSTLPLHF
TRBV7-9 NA CASSLVSPGLREKLFF
TRBV7-6 NA CASSKGLKNTNTQYF